These 8 T cell receptor beta chains came from one sample sequenced in a study of T cell responses to AZD1222 COVID-19 vaccine. Generated by immunoSEQ multiplex PCR, the TCRdb table keeps only in-frame clones and is missing some. The sample holds approximately 64,000 clones, less than 90% seen once. The sequences come from peripheral blood, collected on day 0 of AZD1222 vaccination. The receptors were sampled from an adult in good health.

This clone was seen more than once but under ten times. The rearrangement joins TRBV4-3 to TRBJ1-6; no clear D. Germline loops: CDR1 LGHNA, CDR2 YSLEER. Trimming took off 0 bases at V and 4 bases at J, with 19 bases between the two ends. There are 19 residues in the CDR3. This CDR3 is CASSQDEITPSAYNSPLHF. The CDR3 DNA follows: TGCGCCAGCAGCCAAGATGAAATAACACCCTCAGCATATAATTCACCCCTCCACTTT.

The rearrangement uses TRBV27 and TRBJ2-2, with a weak D call TRBD2 (6 bases). The CDR3 loop spans 17 amino acids. Germline CDR1 and CDR2: MNHEY and SMNVEV (reference sequence). The V end lost 7 bases, the J end lost 4 bases, and 22 bases lay between the germline ends. The CDR3 DNA reads as TGTGCCAGCACCCCCACTCGGGGGATTCTCCCCACCGGGGAGCTGTTTTTT. It translates to CASTPTRGILPTGELFF.

This chain joins TRBV6-5 and TRBJ1-2; D is unresolved. CDR3 length: 14 amino acids. Germline values: CDR1 MNHEY, CDR2 SVGAGI. Deletions cut 10 bases from V and 3 bases from J, with 18 bases between. The CDR3 sequence: CAIHSFRWDYGYTF. CDR3 DNA sequence: TGTGCCATCCACTCCTTTCGATGGGACTATGGCTACACCTTC.

This chain joins TRBV28 and TRBJ2-3; D might be TRBD1 or TRBD2, each matching 6 bases. The germline CDR1 and CDR2 sequences are MDHEN and SYDVKM. The ends were cut back, 2 bases at V and 5 bases at J, with 11 bases in the middle. The CDR3 sequence is 14 residues long. The CDR3 bases are TGTGCCAGCAGTTTACTGGGGGGCATAGATACGCAGTATTTT. Translated: CASSLLGGIDTQYF.

As DNA, the CDR3 is TGCGCCAGCAGCTGGGCCGGAGCGGGGCTGCTAGATACGCAGTATTTT. Its protein product is CASSWAGAGLLDTQYF. The gene calls are TRBV5-1 and TRBJ2-3, with 7 nucleotides matching TRBD2. CDR3 size: 16 residues. Germline V lookup: CDR1 SGHRS, CDR2 YFSETQ. The trim removed 3 bases at V and 5 bases at J, leaving 12 bases unmatched.

The chain is built from TRBV5-5 and TRBJ2-7, with TRBD1 identical over 7 bases. Germline lookup yields CDR1 SGHKS and CDR2 YYEKEE (reference sequence). J lost 3 bases, V lost 4 bases, and 7 bases had no gene match. The CDR3 consists of 14 residues. CDR3 residues: CASSGPGQYYEQYF. CDR3 DNA: TGTGCCAGCAGCGGTCCGGGACAGTACTACGAGCAGTACTTC. The whole variable domain, remainder taken from reference TRBV5-5 and TRBJ2-7, is DAGVTQSPTHLIKTRGQQVTLRCSPISGHKSVSWYQQVLGQGPQFIFQYYEKEERGRGNFPDRFSARQFPNYSSELNVNALLLGDSALYLCASSGPGQYYEQYFGPGTRLTVT.

This chain uses TRBV10-3 with TRBJ2-7; D call uncertain. V was pared by 7 bases and J by 5 bases, with 15 bases between. Per the germline V gene, CDR1 is ENHRY and CDR2 is SYGVKD. This CDR3 spans 13 amino acids. The CDR3 DNA is TGTGCCATCACTATGACACCCGGCAACGAGCAGTACTTC. This sequence encodes CAITMTPGNEQYF.

The chain employs TRBV4-2 and TRBJ2-5, with 7 bases matching TRBD1. The trim removed 3 bases at V and 4 bases at J, leaving 8 bases unmatched. This CDR3 region has 15 residues. Germline assignment: CDR1 LGHNA and CDR2 YNFKEQ. In DNA form, the CDR3 reads TGTGCCAGCAGCCAGGGGGACAGAGTGGGAGAGACCCAGTACTTC. Amino acids: CASSQGDRVGETQYF.